This TCR beta chain is drawn from a study of blood T cell repertoires in COVID-19. About the research overall: From T cells, B-cell-depleted T cells, or PBMCs came the material, which was cDNA or gDNA.

Germline V gene sequence: CDR1 ENHRY, CDR2 SYGVKD. Deletions cut 0 bases from V and 4 bases from J, with 6 bases between. CDR3 length: 14 residues. The data were produced by immunoSEQ multiplex PCR, yet TCRdb's version contains in-frame clones alone and is incomplete. The sample includes under 450,000 clones, around 83% seen only once; the top ten take about 4.8%. The sequence came from a woman between 50 and 59 years old who had recovered from COVID-19. The gene calls are TRBV10-3 and TRBJ2-2, with a weak D call TRBD2 (5 bases). Sequenced input: PBMCs or T cells enriched from blood (not recorded which). The CDR3 nucleotides read TGTGCCATCAGTGAGTCGGCGGGCACCGGGGAGCTGTTTTTT. Protein sequence: CAISESAGTGELFF.